These T cell receptor beta chains were read from a single sample in a study of cytomegalovirus exposure and HLA in healthy donors. Assay: immunoSEQ multiplex PCR; the TCRdb copy retains only in-frame clones and omits some. The table lists 56,000 or so clones, about 92% of them singletons. The source material was PBMCs. These TCRs come from a woman under 30 in good health and CMV-seropositive. Both conserved end residues are part of each CDR3. The order of the fields is J gene, V gene, clone size, CDR3 length, D gene, CDR3 protein, CDR3 DNA. A D gene is named only where the DNA matches it firmly. Size is omitted from some rows. Given values are once, few, many or a class for expanded clones.

>TRBJ2-7|TRBV2|-|18|TRBD1
CASRGSLVRGQAQIEQYF
TGTGCCAGCCGGGGGTCCCTCGTACGGGGACAGGCCCAAATAGAGCAGTACTTC
>TRBJ2-3|TRBV27|-|11|-
CASSRDFTQYF
TGTGCCAGCAGTAGGGACTTTACGCAGTATTTT
>TRBJ2-1|TRBV7-2|-|14|-
CASSLGGPNNEQFF
TGTGCCAGCAGCTTGGGGGGGCCGAACAATGAGCAGTTCTTC
>TRBJ1-5|TRBV29-1|-|15|-
CSVALGGGSNQPQHF
TGCAGCGTGGCGCTGGGGGGTGGTAGCAATCAGCCCCAGCATTTT
>TRBJ2-5|TRBV4-1|-|15|-
CASSQASGSQETQYF
TGCGCCAGCAGCCAAGCCAGCGGATCTCAAGAGACCCAGTACTTC
>TRBJ1-1|TRBV10-2|-|12|-
CASSEGGMAAFF
TGCGCCAGCAGTGAGGGGGGGATGGCAGCTTTCTTT
>TRBJ2-2|TRBV5-8|-|15|TRBD1
CASSLARQGTGELFF
TGTGCCAGCAGCTTGGCCCGACAGGGCACCGGGGAGCTGTTTTTT
>TRBJ1-2|TRBV18|once|14|TRBD1
CASSDRAPNYGYTF
TGTGCCAGCTCAGACAGGGCCCCTAACTATGGCTACACCTTC
>TRBJ2-6|TRBV5-5|-|15|-
CASSSYVSGANVLTF
TGTGCCAGCAGCTCTTATGTCTCTGGGGCCAACGTCCTGACTTTC
>TRBJ1-1|TRBV7-9|-|16|TRBD1
CASTIPQGTGITEAFF
TGTGCCAGCACCATACCACAGGGGACGGGGATCACTGAAGCTTTCTTT
>TRBJ2-1|TRBV6-1|-|14|-
CASSTGPIGGEQFF
TGTGCCAGCAGCACAGGGCCCATAGGTGGTGAGCAGTTCTTC
>TRBJ1-2|TRBV6-1|-|13|-
CASRPGRNYGYTF
TGTGCCAGCAGACCAGGGAGGAACTATGGCTACACCTTC
>TRBJ1-2|TRBV7-9|once|13|-
CASSLRSGYGYTF
TGTGCCAGCAGCTTAAGGTCAGGCTATGGCTACACCTTC
>TRBJ2-7|TRBV5-5|-|14|TRBD1
CASSLTGGGYEQYF
TGTGCCAGCAGCCTGACAGGGGGCGGCTACGAGCAGTACTTC
>TRBJ2-5|TRBV21-1|-|15|-
CASSKPWTKQETQYF
TGTGCCAGCAGCAAACCCTGGACAAAGCAAGAGACCCAGTACTTC
>TRBJ1-5|TRBV19|-|15|-
CASSIVDSLNQPQHF
TGTGCCAGTAGTATAGTGGACAGCCTCAATCAGCCCCAGCATTTT
>TRBJ2-2|TRBV7-9|-|12|-
CASSLGAPELFF
TGTGCCAGCAGCTTAGGGGCCCCCGAGCTGTTTTTT
>TRBJ2-2|TRBV7-2|-|14|-
CASSRDTDTGELFF
TGTGCCAGCAGCCGGGACACAGACACCGGGGAGCTGTTTTTT
>TRBJ2-5|TRBV11-2|-|16|TRBD2
CASSSLRGAGVETQYF
TGTGCCAGCAGCTCCCTTCGGGGCGCGGGGGTGGAGACCCAGTACTTC
>TRBJ1-5|TRBV27|few|14|-
CASSFIVGAQPQHF
TGTGCCAGCAGTTTCATAGTAGGGGCCCAGCCCCAGCATTTT
>TRBJ1-1|TRBV27|-|14|-
CASSPFRANTEAFF
TGTGCCAGCAGCCCGTTCAGGGCGAACACTGAAGCTTTCTTT
>TRBJ2-3|TRBV2|once|12|-
CASRPGADTQYF
TGTGCCAGCAGGCCGGGGGCAGATACGCAGTATTTT
>TRBJ1-1|TRBV28|-|13|-
CASSTYEGTEAFF
TGTGCCAGCAGTACATACGAGGGCACTGAAGCTTTCTTT
>TRBJ1-6|TRBV25-1|-|15|TRBD1
CASSAVGTGDSPLHF
TGTGCCAGCAGTGCAGTTGGGACAGGGGACTCACCCCTCCACTTT
>TRBJ1-1|TRBV6-5|-|13|-
CASSSYLDTEAFF
TGTGCCAGCAGTTCCTACTTGGACACTGAAGCTTTCTTT
>TRBJ2-1|TRBV5-4|-|14|TRBD2
CASRLGLEVDEQFF
TGTGCCAGCAGGTTGGGACTAGAGGTGGATGAGCAGTTCTTC
>TRBJ2-1|TRBV6-1|once|12|-
CASKLALNEQFF
TGTGCCAGCAAGCTAGCTTTAAATGAGCAGTTCTTC
>TRBJ1-5|TRBV6-1|-|15|-
CASSELVRAPMPQHF
TGTGCCAGCAGTGAACTTGTGAGGGCCCCAATGCCCCAGCATTTT
>TRBJ1-2|TRBV19|-|14|TRBD1
CASSIRGQGNGYTF
TGTGCCAGTAGTATCCGAGGACAGGGGAACGGCTACACCTTC
>TRBJ2-2|TRBV9|-|12|-
CASSVAGGELFF
TGTGCCAGCAGCGTAGCAGGCGGGGAGCTGTTTTTT
>TRBJ2-2|TRBV4-1|-|15|-
CASSTSRGNTGELFF
TGCGCCAGCAGCACTTCCAGGGGGAACACCGGGGAGCTGTTTTTT
>TRBJ1-1|TRBV4-1|-|15|TRBD1
CASSQTGQADTEAFF
TGCGCCAGCAGCCAGACGGGACAGGCGGACACTGAAGCTTTCTTT
>TRBJ2-1|TRBV9|-|15|TRBD1
CASTSGGGWVNEQFF
TGTGCCAGTACCTCAGGGGGCGGGTGGGTTAATGAGCAGTTCTTC
>TRBJ1-2|TRBV20-1|-|10|-
CSALQGSNTF
TGCAGTGCTTTACAGGGCTCCAACACCTTC
>TRBJ2-1|TRBV12-5|-|15|TRBD2
CASGSSGGGLNEQFF
TGTGCTAGTGGTTCTAGCGGGGGGGGCCTCAATGAGCAGTTCTTC
>TRBJ2-3|TRBV7-2|-|14|-
CASSMGVPGGSQYF
TGTGCCAGCAGCATGGGTGTGCCGGGCGGGTCGCAGTATTTT
>TRBJ1-2|TRBV18|-|14|TRBD1
CASSPDRVDYGYTF
TGTGCCAGCTCTCCGGACAGGGTGGACTATGGCTACACCTTC
>TRBJ2-3|TRBV11-2|-|17|TRBD1
CASSSLGGGGGTDTQYF
TGTGCCAGCAGCTCATTAGGGGGCGGCGGAGGCACAGATACGCAGTATTTT
>TRBJ1-2|TRBV6-5|-|12|TRBD1
CASSPGQGGYTF
TGTGCCAGCAGCCCGGGACAGGGCGGCTACACCTTC
>TRBJ1-2|TRBV27|-|12|TRBD1
CASAGTGDSWTF
TGTGCCAGCGCCGGGACAGGGGACTCTTGGACCTTC
>TRBJ1-2|TRBV28|-|15|-
CASSAGTRTNYGYTF
TGTGCCAGCAGTGCGGGGACCCGGACTAACTATGGCTACACCTTC
>TRBJ2-5|TRBV5-6|-|13|-
CASSFVYSPAQYF
TGTGCCAGCAGCTTCGTATACTCTCCGGCCCAGTACTTC
>TRBJ2-7|TRBV7-2|once|13|-
CASSLGPLYEQYF
TGTGCCAGCAGCCTTGGGCCCTTGTACGAGCAGTACTTC
>TRBJ1-1|TRBV5-4|-|12|TRBD1
CASSRTGTEAFF
TGTGCCAGCAGCCGGACAGGGACTGAAGCTTTCTTT
>TRBJ2-5|TRBV7-3|-|15|TRBD2
CASSLLSGGPGTQYF
TGTGCCAGCAGCTTACTTAGCGGGGGGCCGGGGACCCAGTACTTC
>TRBJ1-5|TRBV5-8|-|12|-
CASRSGNQPQHF
TGTGCCAGCAGGTCAGGCAATCAGCCCCAGCATTTT
>TRBJ1-1|TRBV9|-|15|TRBD1
CASSVDGTGRTEAFF
TGTGCCAGCAGCGTAGACGGGACAGGGCGGACTGAAGCTTTCTTT
>TRBJ1-4|TRBV7-2|-|14|-
CASTLGQINEKLFF
TGTGCCAGCACCCTTGGACAAATTAATGAAAAACTGTTTTTT
>TRBJ2-7|TRBV4-1|-|17|TRBD2
CASSQILRLAGTNEQYF
TGCGCCAGCAGCCAAATACTAAGACTAGCGGGGACCAACGAGCAGTACTTC
>TRBJ2-2|TRBV4-3|-|19|TRBD1
CASSQDMGDRTGNTGELFF
TGCGCCAGCAGCCAAGATATGGGGGATAGGACAGGGAACACCGGGGAGCTGTTTTTT
>TRBJ2-1|TRBV7-9|-|15|-
CASSPKQGFYNEQFF
TGTGCCAGCAGCCCAAAACAGGGATTCTACAATGAGCAGTTCTTC
>TRBJ1-5|TRBV10-2|-|16|TRBD1
CASSGDRDRGIRPQHF
TGCGCCAGCAGTGGGGACCGGGACAGGGGAATCAGGCCCCAGCATTTT